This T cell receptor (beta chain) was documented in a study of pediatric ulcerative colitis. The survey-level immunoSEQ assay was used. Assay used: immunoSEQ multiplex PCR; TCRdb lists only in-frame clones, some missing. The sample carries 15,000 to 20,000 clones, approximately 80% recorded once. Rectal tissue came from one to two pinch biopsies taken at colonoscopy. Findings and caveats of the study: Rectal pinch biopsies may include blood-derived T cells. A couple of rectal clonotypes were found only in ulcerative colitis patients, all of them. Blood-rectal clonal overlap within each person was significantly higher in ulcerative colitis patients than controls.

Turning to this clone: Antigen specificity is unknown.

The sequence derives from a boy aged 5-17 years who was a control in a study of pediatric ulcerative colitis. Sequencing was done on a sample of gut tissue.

The CDR3 bases are TGTGCCAGCAGCTACAGGACTAGCGGGTTGAACACCGGGGAGCTGTTTTTT. This encodes CASSYRTSGLNTGELFF. V and J are TRBV7-2 and TRBJ2-2; 11 nucleotides agree with TRBD2. The CDR3 has 17 residues. J gave up 1 base and V 4 bases, and 5 bases lay outside the gene matches. CDR1 SGHTA and CDR2 FQGNSA come from the germline V gene.